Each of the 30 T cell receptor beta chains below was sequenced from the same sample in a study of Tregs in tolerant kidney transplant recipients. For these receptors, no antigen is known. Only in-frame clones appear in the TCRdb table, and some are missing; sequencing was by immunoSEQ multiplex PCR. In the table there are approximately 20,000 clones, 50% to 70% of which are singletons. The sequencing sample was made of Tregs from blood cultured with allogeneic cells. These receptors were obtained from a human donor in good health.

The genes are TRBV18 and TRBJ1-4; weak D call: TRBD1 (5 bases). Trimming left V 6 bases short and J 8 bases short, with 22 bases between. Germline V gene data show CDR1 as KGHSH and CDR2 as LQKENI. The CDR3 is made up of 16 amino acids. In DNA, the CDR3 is TGTGCCAGCTCTCCGTATTTGCAATCAGGGTTCGAAAAACTGTTTTTT. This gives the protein CASSPYLQSGFEKLFF. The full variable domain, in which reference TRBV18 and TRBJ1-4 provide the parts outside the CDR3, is NAGVMQNPRHLVRRRGQEARLRCSPMKGHSHVYWYRQLPEEGLKFMVYLQKENIIDESGMPKERFSAEFPKEGPSILRIQQVVRGDSAAYFCASSPYLQSGFEKLFFGSGTQLSVL.

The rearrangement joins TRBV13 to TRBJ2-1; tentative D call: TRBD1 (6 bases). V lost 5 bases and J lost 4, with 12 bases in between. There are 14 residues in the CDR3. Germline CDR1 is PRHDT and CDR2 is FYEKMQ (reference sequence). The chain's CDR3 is CASSPRTAYNEQFF. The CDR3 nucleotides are TGTGCCAGCAGCCCCCGGACAGCATACAATGAGCAGTTCTTC.

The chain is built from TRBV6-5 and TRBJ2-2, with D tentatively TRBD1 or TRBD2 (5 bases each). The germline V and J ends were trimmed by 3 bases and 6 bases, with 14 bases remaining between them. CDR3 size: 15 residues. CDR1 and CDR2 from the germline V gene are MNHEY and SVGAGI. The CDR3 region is CASSYRDPSAGELFF. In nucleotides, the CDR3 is TGTGCCAGCAGTTATCGGGACCCCTCTGCCGGGGAGCTGTTTTTT.

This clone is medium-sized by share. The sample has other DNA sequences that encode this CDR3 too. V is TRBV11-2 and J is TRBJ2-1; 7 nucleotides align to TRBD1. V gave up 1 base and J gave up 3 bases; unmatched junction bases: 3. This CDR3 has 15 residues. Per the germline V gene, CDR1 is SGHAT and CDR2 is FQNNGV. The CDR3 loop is CASSLGSGGYNEQFF. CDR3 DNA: TGTGCCAGCAGCTTAGGGTCAGGGGGCTACAATGAGCAGTTCTTC.

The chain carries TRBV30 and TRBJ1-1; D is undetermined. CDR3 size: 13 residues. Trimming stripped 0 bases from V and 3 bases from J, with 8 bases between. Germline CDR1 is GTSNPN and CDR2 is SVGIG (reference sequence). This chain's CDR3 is CAWSVRRDTEAFF. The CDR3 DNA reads TGTGCCTGGAGTGTCAGGAGGGACACTGAAGCTTTCTTT.

CDR3 in DNA: TGTGCCAGCGGACAGATAACAGGGGTAGCTAACTATGGCTACACCTTC. Protein sequence: CASGQITGVANYGYTF. The V and J genes are TRBV6-6 and TRBJ1-2; TRBD1 aligns across 7 bases. J lost 0 bases, V lost 8 bases, and 12 bases had no gene match. The CDR3 spans 16 residues. Germline V gives CDR1 MNHNY, CDR2 SVGAGI (reference sequence).

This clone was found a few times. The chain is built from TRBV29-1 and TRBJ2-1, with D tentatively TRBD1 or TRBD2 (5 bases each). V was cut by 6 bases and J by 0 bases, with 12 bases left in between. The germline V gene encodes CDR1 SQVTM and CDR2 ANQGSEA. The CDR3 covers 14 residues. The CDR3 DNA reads TGCAGCGTGGGGGAAGTGGGCTCCTACAATGAGCAGTTCTTC. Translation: CSVGEVGSYNEQFF.

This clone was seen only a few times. The CDR3 coding sequence is TGCGCCAGCAGCTTGGGGACAGATAATTCACCCCTCCACTTT. Amino acids: CASSLGTDNSPLHF. The chain links TRBV5-1 to TRBJ1-6; D might be TRBD1 (6 bases). Germline-derived CDR1 and CDR2 are SGHRS and YFSETQ. The CDR3 covers 14 residues. V was clipped by 0 bases and J by 5 bases, with 6 bases between them.

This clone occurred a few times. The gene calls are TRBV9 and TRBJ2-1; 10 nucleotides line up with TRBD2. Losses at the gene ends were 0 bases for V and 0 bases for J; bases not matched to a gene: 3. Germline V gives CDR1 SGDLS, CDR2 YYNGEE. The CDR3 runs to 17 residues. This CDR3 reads CASSVGTSGSSYNEQFF. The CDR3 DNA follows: TGTGCCAGCAGCGTAGGGACTAGCGGCAGCTCCTACAATGAGCAGTTCTTC.

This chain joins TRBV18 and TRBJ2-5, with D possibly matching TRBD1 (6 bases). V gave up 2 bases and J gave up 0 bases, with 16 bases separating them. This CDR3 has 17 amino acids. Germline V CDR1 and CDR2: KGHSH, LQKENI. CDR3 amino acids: CASSPVGAVPYQETQYF. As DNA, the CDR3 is TGTGCCAGCTCACCAGTGGGGGCAGTCCCCTACCAAGAGACCCAGTACTTC.

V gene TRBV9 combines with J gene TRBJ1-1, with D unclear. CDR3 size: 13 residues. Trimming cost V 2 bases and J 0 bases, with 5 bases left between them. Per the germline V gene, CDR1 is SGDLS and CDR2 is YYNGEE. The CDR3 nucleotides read TGTGCCAGCAGCGTGGCCCTGAACACTGAAGCTTTCTTT. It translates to CASSVALNTEAFF.

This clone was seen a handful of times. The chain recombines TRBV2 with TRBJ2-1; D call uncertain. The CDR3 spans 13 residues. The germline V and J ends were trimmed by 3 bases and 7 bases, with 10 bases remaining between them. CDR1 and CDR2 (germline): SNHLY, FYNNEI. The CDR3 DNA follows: TGTGCCAGCAGTGACGTTGCTGGGAATGAGCAGTTCTTC. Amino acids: CASSDVAGNEQFF.

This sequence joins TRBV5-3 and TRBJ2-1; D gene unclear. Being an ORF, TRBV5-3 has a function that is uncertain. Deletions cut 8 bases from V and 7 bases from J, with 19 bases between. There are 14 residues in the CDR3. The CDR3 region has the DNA TGTGCCAGCAGCCCGTACACGGGCCAAAATGAGCAGTTCTTC. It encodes CASSPYTGQNEQFF.

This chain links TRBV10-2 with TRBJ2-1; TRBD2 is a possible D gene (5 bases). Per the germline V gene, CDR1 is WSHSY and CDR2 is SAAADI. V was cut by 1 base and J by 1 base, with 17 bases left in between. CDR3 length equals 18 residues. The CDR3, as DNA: TGCGCCAGCAGTGAGTTGCGCGGGTCTCTAAGGTCCTACAATGAGCAGTTCTTC. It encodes CASSELRGSLRSYNEQFF.

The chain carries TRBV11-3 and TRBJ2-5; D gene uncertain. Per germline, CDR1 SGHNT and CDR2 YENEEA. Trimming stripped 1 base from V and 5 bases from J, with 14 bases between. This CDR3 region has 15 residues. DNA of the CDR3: TGTGCCAGCAGCTTAGCCCGCGGTCCGTCGGAGACCCAGTACTTC. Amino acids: CASSLARGPSETQYF. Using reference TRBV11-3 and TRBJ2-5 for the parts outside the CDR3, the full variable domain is EAGVVQSPRYKIIEKKQPVAFWCNPISGHNTLYWYLQNLGQGPELLIRYENEEAVDDSQLPKDRFSAERLKGVDSTLKIQPAELGDSAVYLCASSLARGPSETQYFGPGTRLLVL.

The chain's CDR3 is CASSSPPSAAYNEQFF. CDR3 nucleotides: TGCGCCAGCAGCTCGCCACCTTCGGCAGCCTACAATGAGCAGTTCTTC. This sequence joins TRBV5-1 and TRBJ2-1; no clear D gene. Germline CDR1 SGHRS, CDR2 YFSETQ. V dropped 3 bases and J dropped 2 bases, with 15 bases sitting between them. This CDR3 comprises 16 residues. Combining the CDR3 with reference TRBV5-1 and TRBJ2-1 gives the whole variable domain KAGVTQTPRYLIKTRGQQVTLSCSPISGHRSVSWYQQTPGQGLQFLFEYFSETQRNKGNFPGRFSGRQFSNSRSEMNVSTLELGDSALYLCASSSPPSAAYNEQFFGPGTRLTVL.

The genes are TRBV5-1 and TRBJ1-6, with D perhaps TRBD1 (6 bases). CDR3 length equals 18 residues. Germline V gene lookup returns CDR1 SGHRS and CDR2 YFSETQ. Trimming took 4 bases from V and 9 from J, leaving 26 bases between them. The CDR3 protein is CASSLLAGGLVPTSPLHF. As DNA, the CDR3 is TGCGCCAGCAGCCTCCTCGCTGGGGGGCTGGTTCCCACTTCACCCCTCCACTTT. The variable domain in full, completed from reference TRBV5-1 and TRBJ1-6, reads KAGVTQTPRYLIKTRGQQVTLSCSPISGHRSVSWYQQTPGQGLQFLFEYFSETQRNKGNFPGRFSGRQFSNSRSEMNVSTLELGDSALYLCASSLLAGGLVPTSPLHFGNGTRLTVT.

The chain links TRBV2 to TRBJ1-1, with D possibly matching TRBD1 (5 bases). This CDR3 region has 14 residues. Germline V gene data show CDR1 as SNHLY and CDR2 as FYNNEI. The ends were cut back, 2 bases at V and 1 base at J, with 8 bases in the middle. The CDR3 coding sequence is TGTGCCAGCAGTGAACAGGGTCGGAACACTGAAGCTTTCTTT. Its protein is CASSEQGRNTEAFF. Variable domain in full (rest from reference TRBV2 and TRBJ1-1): EPEVTQTPSHQVTQMGQEVILRCVPISNHLYFYWYRQILGQKVEFLVSFYNNEISEKSEIFDDQFSVERPDGSNFTLKIRSTKLEDSAMYFCASSEQGRNTEAFFGQGTRLTVV.

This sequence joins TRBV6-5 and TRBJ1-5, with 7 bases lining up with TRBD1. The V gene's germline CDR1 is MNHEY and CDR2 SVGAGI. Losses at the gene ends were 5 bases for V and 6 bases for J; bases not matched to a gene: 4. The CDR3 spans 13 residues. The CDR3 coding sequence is TGTGCCAGCAGTGGGCAGGGGGGTCAGCCCCAGCATTTT. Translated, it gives CASSGQGGQPQHF.

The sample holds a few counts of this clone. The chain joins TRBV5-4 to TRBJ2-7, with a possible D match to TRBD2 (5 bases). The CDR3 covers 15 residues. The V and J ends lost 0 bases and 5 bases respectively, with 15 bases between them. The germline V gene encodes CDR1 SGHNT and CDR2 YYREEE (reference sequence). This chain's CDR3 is CASSLDAGPWNEQYF. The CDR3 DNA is TGTGCCAGCAGCTTGGACGCGGGCCCCTGGAACGAGCAGTACTTC.

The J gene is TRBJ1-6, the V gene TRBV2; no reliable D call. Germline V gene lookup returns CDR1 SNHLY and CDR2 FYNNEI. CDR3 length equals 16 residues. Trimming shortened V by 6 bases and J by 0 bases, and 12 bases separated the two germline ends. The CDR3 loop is CASRSRRSSYNSPLHF. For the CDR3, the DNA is TGTGCCAGCAGGTCCCGGAGGAGCTCCTATAATTCACCCCTCCACTTT.

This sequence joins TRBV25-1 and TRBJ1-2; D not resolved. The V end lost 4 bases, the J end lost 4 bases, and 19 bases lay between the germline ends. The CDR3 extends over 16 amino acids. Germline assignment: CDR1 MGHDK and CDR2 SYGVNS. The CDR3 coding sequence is TGTGCCAGCAGTGGTGTACAAATAACCGGGAGCTATGGCTACACCTTC. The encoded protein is CASSGVQITGSYGYTF.

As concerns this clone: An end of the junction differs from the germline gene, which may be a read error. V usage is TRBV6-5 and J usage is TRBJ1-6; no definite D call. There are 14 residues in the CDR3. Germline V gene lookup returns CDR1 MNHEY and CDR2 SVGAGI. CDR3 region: CASSYDGRRVGIYF. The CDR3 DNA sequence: TGTGCCAGCAGTTACGACGGACGTCGTGTCGGTATTTATTTT.

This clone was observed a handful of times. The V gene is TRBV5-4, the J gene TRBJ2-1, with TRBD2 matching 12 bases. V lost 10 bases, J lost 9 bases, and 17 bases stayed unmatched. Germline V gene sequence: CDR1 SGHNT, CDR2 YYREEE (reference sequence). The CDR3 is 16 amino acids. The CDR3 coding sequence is TGTGCCTCTCAGAACCCCCGACTAGCGGGAGAAGGTGAGCAGTTCTTC. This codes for CASQNPRLAGEGEQFF.

CDR3 protein: CASSPTSGGPSYEQYF. The CDR3 DNA sequence: TGTGCCAGCAGCCCGACTAGCGGGGGACCCTCCTACGAGCAGTACTTC. The rearrangement links TRBV4-2 to TRBJ2-7; the match to TRBD2 covers 12 bases. CDR1 LGHNA and CDR2 YNFKEQ come from the germline V gene. Trimming removed 4 bases from V and 0 bases from J; junction bases left unmatched: 4. The CDR3 is made up of 16 amino acids.

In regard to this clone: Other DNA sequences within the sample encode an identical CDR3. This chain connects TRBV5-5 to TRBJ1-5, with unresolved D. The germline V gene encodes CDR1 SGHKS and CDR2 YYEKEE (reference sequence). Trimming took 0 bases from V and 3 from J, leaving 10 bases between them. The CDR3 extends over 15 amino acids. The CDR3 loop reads CASSLAGRYNQPQHF. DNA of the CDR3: TGTGCCAGCAGCTTGGCCGGACGGTACAATCAGCCCCAGCATTTT.

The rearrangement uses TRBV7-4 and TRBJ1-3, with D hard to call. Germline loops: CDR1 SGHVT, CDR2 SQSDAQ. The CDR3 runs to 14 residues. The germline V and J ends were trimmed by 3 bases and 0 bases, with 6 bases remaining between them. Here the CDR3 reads CASSFEGSGNTIYF. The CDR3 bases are TGTGCCAGCAGCTTCGAGGGCTCTGGAAACACCATATATTTT.

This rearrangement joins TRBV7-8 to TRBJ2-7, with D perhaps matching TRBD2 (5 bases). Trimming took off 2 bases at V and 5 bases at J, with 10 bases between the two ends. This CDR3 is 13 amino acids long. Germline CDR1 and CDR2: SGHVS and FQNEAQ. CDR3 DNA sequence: TGTGCCAGCAGCTTAAGGATAGCGCACGAGCAGTACTTC. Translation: CASSLRIAHEQYF. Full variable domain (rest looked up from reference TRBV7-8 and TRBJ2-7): GAGVSQSPRYKVAKRGQDVALRCDPISGHVSLFWYQQALGQGPEFLTYFQNEAQLDKSGLPSDRFFAERPEGSVSTLKIQRTQQEDSAVYLCASSLRIAHEQYFGPGTRLTVT.

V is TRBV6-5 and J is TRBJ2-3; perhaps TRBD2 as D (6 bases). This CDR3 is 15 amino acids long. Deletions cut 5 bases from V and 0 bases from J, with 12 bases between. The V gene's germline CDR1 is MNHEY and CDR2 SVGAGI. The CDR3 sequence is CASSLGSWSTDTQYF. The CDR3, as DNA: TGTGCCAGCAGTCTCGGGAGCTGGAGCACAGATACGCAGTATTTT.

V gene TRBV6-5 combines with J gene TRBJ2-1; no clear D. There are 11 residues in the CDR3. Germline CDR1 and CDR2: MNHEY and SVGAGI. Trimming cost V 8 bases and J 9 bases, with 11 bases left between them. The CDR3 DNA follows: TGTGCCAGCCAGGTTTACCCTGAGCAGTTCTTC. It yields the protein CASQVYPEQFF.